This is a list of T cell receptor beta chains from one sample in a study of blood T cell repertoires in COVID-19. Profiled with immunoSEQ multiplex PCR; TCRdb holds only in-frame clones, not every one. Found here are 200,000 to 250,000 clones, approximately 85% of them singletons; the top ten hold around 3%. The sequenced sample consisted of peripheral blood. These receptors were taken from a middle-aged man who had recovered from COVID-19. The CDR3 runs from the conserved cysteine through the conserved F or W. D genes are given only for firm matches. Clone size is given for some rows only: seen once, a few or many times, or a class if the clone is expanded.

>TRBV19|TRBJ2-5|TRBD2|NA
TGTGCCAGTAGTAGAAACCTCCCGGGACTAGCGGCCCAAGAGACCCAGTACTTC
CASSRNLPGLAAQETQYF
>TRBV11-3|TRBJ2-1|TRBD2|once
TGTGCCAGCAGCTTTAGGGCGGGGACTAGCTCCTACAATGAGCAGTTCTTC
CASSFRAGTSSYNEQFF
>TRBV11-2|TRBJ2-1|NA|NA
TGTGCCAGCAGCCCAAAGACTACAAGCTCCTACAATGAGCAGTTCTTC
CASSPKTTSSYNEQFF
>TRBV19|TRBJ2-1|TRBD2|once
TGTGCCAGTAGTATATCCACTAGCGGGGGTTACAATGAGCAGTTCTTC
CASSISTSGGYNEQFF
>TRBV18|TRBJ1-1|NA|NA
TGTGCCAGCTCAGACGCGGCGAGGAACCCCCCTTTCTTT
CASSDAARNPPFF
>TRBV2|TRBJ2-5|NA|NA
TGTGCCAGCGACAGAGCCCAAGAGACCCAGTACTTC
CASDRAQETQYF
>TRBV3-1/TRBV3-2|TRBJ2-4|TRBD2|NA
TGTGCCAGCAGCCCGGGACTAGCGGGAGGGCCAAGGAAAAACATTCAGTACTTC
CASSPGLAGGPRKNIQYF
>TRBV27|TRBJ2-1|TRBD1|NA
TGTGCCAGCAGTCCCCGGGGACAGGGGAATGAGCAGTTCTTC
CASSPRGQGNEQFF
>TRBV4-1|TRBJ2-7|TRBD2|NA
TGCGCCAGCAGCCAAGAAGGAAGGCTAGCGGGAGGCGAGCAGTACTTC
CASSQEGRLAGGEQYF
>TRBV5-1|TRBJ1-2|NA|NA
TGCGCCAGCAGCTTGGATCCCCTAGCTAACTATGGCTACACCTTC
CASSLDPLANYGYTF
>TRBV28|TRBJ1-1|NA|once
TGTGCCAGCATCGAGAATTGGAACACTGAAGCTTTCTTT
CASIENWNTEAFF
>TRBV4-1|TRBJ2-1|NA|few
TGCGCCAGCAGCCATACTTTCATGAGACTGTCGCGGCGGGAGCAGTTCTTC
CASSHTFMRLSRREQFF
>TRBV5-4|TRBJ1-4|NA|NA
TGTGCCAGCAGCCAGGGCCGTAATGAAAAACTGTTTTTT
CASSQGRNEKLFF
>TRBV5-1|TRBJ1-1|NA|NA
TGCGCCAGCAGCTTGGTTGCCTGGGTGGGCCTGAACACTGAAGCTTTCTTT
CASSLVAWVGLNTEAFF
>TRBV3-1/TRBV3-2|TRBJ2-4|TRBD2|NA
TGTGCCAGCAGCCAAGATAGCGGGGTAGCCAAAAACATTCAGTACTTC
CASSQDSGVAKNIQYF
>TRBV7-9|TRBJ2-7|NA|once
TGTGCCAGCAGCCCGGGGTTGACATTCTCCTACGAGCAGTACTTC
CASSPGLTFSYEQYF
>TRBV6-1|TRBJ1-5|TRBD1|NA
TGTGCCAGCAGTGAGAGGGGGCAGAGCAATCAGCCCCAGCATTTT
CASSERGQSNQPQHF
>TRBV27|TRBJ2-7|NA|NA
TGTGCCAGCAGTTCGGCCGGGGGCGAGCAGTACTTC
CASSSAGGEQYF
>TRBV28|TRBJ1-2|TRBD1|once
TGTGCCACCGGACAGGGCGTAGGCTACACCTTC
CATGQGVGYTF
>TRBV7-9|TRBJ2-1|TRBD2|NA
TGTGCCAGCAGCCGACCGGGACTAGCGGGAGGGGATGAGCAGTTCTTC
CASSRPGLAGGDEQFF
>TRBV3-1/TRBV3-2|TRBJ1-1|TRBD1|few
TGTGCCAGCAGCCTAGGGACAGGGAGGATTACTGAAGCTTTCTTT
CASSLGTGRITEAFF
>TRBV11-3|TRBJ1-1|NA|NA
TGTGCCAGCAGCTTATCAGGGTTGAACACTGAAGCTTTCTTT
CASSLSGLNTEAFF
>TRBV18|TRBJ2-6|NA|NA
TGTGCCAGCTCACCAGAGCTCTCTGGGGCCAACGTCCTGACTTTC
CASSPELSGANVLTF
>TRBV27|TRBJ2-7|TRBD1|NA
TGTGCCAGCAGTGAGGTACAGGGGGCGAGTGAGCAGTACTTC
CASSEVQGASEQYF
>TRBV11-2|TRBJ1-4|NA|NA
TGTGCCAGCAGCTTACTTGGGTCCGCCGGCGGTGAAAAACTGTTTTTT
CASSLLGSAGGEKLFF
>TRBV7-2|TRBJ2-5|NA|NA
TGTGCCAGCAGCTTACACCCGGGTAAAGAGACCCAGTACTTC
CASSLHPGKETQYF